These 9 T cell receptor beta chains originate from one sample sequenced in a study of OX40 agonist ivuxolimab in advanced cancers. TCRdb's copy holds only in-frame clones and misses some; the assay was immunoSEQ multiplex PCR. The data contain roughly 32,000 clones, approximately 88% of them singletons. Sequenced material: CD4+ or CD8+ T cells sorted from blood, taken in a trial of the OX40 agonist ivuxolimab. The origin of the receptors is an adult with an advanced solid tumor such as melanoma, head and neck, liver or kidney cancer.

This chain connects TRBV11-2 to TRBJ2-5; a possible D gene is TRBD1 (6 bases). The V end was cut by 4 bases, the J end by 3 bases, with 15 bases between. The length of the CDR3 is 15 residues. Germline CDR1 and CDR2: SGHAT and FQNNGV. CDR3 DNA: TGTGCCAGCAGCTATCCCCAACAGGGTAAAGAGACCCAGTACTTC. It encodes CASSYPQQGKETQYF.

The chain is built from TRBV4-1 and TRBJ1-3, with no clear D. Trimming cost V 0 bases and J 0 bases, with 6 bases left between them. Germline V lookup: CDR1 MGHRA, CDR2 YSYEKL. This CDR3 region has 15 residues. The CDR3 coding sequence is TGCGCCAGCAGCCAAGAGGCATTCTCTGGAAACACCATATATTTT. Protein: CASSQEAFSGNTIYF.

The gene calls are TRBV7-3 and TRBJ1-1; the D is unclear. Trimming removed 3 bases from V and 2 bases from J, with 7 bases in between. Germline V gene lookup returns CDR1 SGHTA and CDR2 FQGTGA. The CDR3 has 13 amino acids. The CDR3 sequence is CASSLATNTEAFF. The CDR3 nucleotides read TGTGCCAGCAGCTTGGCCACCAACACTGAAGCTTTCTTT.

The V call is TRBV19, the J call TRBJ1-5; 7 bases fit TRBD1. V shed 11 bases and J 6 bases; nucleotides not matched to a gene: 16. The germline V gene encodes CDR1 LNHDA and CDR2 SQIVND (reference sequence). CDR3 length: 15 amino acids. CDR3 region: CAASSGGTVFQPQHF. The DNA of the CDR3 is TGTGCCGCATCATCCGGGGGGACAGTTTTTCAGCCCCAGCATTTT.

This chain links TRBV5-1 with TRBJ2-2; D gene ambiguous. The CDR3 spans 13 residues. The V gene's germline CDR1 is SGHRS and CDR2 YFSETQ. V shed 0 bases and J shed 5 bases, with 5 bases lying between them. Written as DNA, the CDR3 is TGCGCCAGCAGCTTGGAACCGACCGGGGAGCTGTTTTTT. This codes for CASSLEPTGELFF.

V usage is TRBV28 and J usage is TRBJ1-6; D is unresolved. The CDR3 spans 13 residues. The germline CDR1 and CDR2 sequences are MDHEN and SYDVKM. V was clipped by 2 bases and J by 8 bases, with 7 bases between them. The CDR3 reads CASSLPGDSPLHF. The CDR3 bases are TGTGCCAGCAGTTTACCCGGTGATTCACCCCTCCACTTT. The entire variable domain, with the rest obtained from reference TRBV28 and TRBJ1-6, is as follows: DVKVTQSSRYLVKRTGEKVFLECVQDMDHENMFWYRQDPGLGLRLIYFSYDVKMKEKGDIPEGYSVSREKKERFSLILESASTNQTSMYLCASSLPGDSPLHFGNGTRLTVT.

J is TRBJ2-1 and V is TRBV5-6; 11 nucleotides agree with TRBD2. The germline V gene encodes CDR1 SGHDT and CDR2 YYEEEE. V lost 2 bases to trimming and J lost 12 bases; unmatched junction nucleotides: 10. The CDR3 is made up of 15 amino acids. The CDR3 spells CASSLALAGDPGQFF. CDR3 bases: TGTGCCAGCAGCTTAGCACTAGCGGGGGACCCCGGGCAGTTCTTC.

This clone appeared a few times. The chain links TRBV6-5 to TRBJ2-5, with 8 bases lining up with TRBD2. Germline V CDR1 and CDR2: MNHEY, SVGAGI. The CDR3 runs 15 residues. V gave up 8 bases and J gave up 2 bases; unmatched junction bases: 10. CDR3 region: CASFPGGAKQETQYF. DNA of the CDR3: TGTGCCAGCTTCCCCGGGGGGGCCAAACAAGAGACCCAGTACTTC.

This chain links TRBV4-3 with TRBJ2-3; 10 bases are a match to TRBD2. The V and J ends lost 1 base and 3 bases, in that order; junction bases with no gene match: 4. CDR1 is LGHNA, CDR2 YSLEER, per germline. The CDR3 extends over 16 amino acids. In nucleotides, the CDR3 is TGCGCCAGCAGCCAAGGGCTAGCGGGGGCTACAGATACGCAGTATTTT. Translating it yields CASSQGLAGATDTQYF.